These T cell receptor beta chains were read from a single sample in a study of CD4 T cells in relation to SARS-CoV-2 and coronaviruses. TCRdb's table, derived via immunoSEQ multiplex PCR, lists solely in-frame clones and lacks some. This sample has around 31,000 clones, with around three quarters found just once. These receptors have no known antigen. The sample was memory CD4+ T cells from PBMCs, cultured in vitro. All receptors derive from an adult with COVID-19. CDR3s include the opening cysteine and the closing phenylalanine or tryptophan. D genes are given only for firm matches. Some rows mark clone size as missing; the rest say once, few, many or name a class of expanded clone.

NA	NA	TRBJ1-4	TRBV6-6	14	TGTGCCAGCAGTTACAGGGGGTTTAATGAAAAACTGTTTTTT	CASSYRGFNEKLFF
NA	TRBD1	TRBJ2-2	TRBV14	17	TGTGCCAGCAGCCCTTATGCGGGACAGGGAAGCACCGGGGAGCTGTTTTTT	CASSPYAGQGSTGELFF
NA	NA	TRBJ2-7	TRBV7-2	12	TGTGCCAGCAGCTCCCTCGGTTACGAGCAGTACTTC	CASSSLGYEQYF
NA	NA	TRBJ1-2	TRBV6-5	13	TGTGCCAGCAGTTACTCAGGGGACAATGGCTACACCTTC	CASSYSGDNGYTF
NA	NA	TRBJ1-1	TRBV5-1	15	TGCGCCAGCAGGGGTCGGGGGTCCCAGAACACTGAAGCTTTCTTT	CASRGRGSQNTEAFF
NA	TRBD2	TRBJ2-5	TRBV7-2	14	TGTGCCAGCAGCTTACCCTCCGGGAGGGAGACCCAGTACTTC	CASSLPSGRETQYF
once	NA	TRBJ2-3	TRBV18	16	TGTGCCAGCTCACCGCCAGGGGCCCTTGGCCAGGATACGCAGTATTTT	CASSPPGALGQDTQYF
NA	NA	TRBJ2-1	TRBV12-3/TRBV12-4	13	TGTGCCAGCAGTTTTACTCTAGCTTTCGAGCAGTTCTTC	CASSFTLAFEQFF
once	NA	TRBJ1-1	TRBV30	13	TGTGCCTGCAGACAGTGGGGGAACACTGAAGCTTTCTTT	CACRQWGNTEAFF
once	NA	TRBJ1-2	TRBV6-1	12	TGTGCCAGCAGTGAATTAAGTTTTGGCTACACCTTC	CASSELSFGYTF
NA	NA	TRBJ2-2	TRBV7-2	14	TGTGCCAGCAGCTTAGAGGGGATCACCGGGGAGCTGTTTTTT	CASSLEGITGELFF
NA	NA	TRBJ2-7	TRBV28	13	TGTGCCAGCATAGGCCTAAGTCCCTACGAGCAGTACTTC	CASIGLSPYEQYF
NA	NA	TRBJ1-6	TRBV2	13	TGTGCCAGCAGTGAACTGGCTAATTCACCCCTCCACTTT	CASSELANSPLHF
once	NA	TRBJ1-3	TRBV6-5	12	TGTGCCAGCCGACCTTCTGGAAACACCATATATTTT	CASRPSGNTIYF
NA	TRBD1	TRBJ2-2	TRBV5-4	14	TGTGCCAGCAGCTCGGGACAGGGGGCCGGGGAGCTGTTTTTT	CASSSGQGAGELFF
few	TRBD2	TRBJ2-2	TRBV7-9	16	TGTGCCAGCAGCCAGTCCGGGACTAGCGTCACCGGGGAGCTGTTTTTT	CASSQSGTSVTGELFF
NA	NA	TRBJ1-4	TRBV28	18	TGTGCCAGCAGTTCTGAGCCTCGGAGGACGGTTGCCAATGAAAAACTGTTTTTT	CASSSEPRRTVANEKLFF
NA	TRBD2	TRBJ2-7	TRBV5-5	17	TGTGCCAGCAGCTTTTTTAGCGGGAGGGCCGCAGTCTACGAGCAGTACTTC	CASSFFSGRAAVYEQYF
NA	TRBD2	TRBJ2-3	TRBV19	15	TGTGCCACCCGGCCTTCTAGCGGGAGACCAGATACGCAGTATTTT	CATRPSSGRPDTQYF
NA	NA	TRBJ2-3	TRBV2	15	TGTGCCAGCAGTGAAGATCCCAGCTGGGCAGATACGCAGTATTTT	CASSEDPSWADTQYF
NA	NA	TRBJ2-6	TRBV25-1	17	TGTGCCAGCAGTTCCCGCCCCAGGGGCCAAGGGGCCAACGTCCTGACTTTC	CASSSRPRGQGANVLTF
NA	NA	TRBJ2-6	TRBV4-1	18	TGCGCCAGCAGCCAACAGGGGAGGGGGACTCTGGGGGCCAACGTCCTGACTTTC	CASSQQGRGTLGANVLTF
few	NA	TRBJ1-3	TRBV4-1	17	TGCGCCAGCAGCCAAGATGGGCGGGGGAGCTCTGGAAACACCATATATTTT	CASSQDGRGSSGNTIYF
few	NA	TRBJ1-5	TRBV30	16	TGTGCCTGGAGCAGCCCCCGGGGACCGCGCAATCAGCCCCAGCATTTT	CAWSSPRGPRNQPQHF
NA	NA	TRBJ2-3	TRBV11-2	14	TGTGCCAGCAGCTTAGATCGGTTGACAGATACGCAGTATTTT	CASSLDRLTDTQYF
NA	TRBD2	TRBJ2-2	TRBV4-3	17	TGCGCCAGCAGCCAAGGTCTAGCGGGAGATGGAACCGGGGAGCTGTTTTTT	CASSQGLAGDGTGELFF
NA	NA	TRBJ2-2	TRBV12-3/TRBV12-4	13	TGTGCCAGCAGTTCGGCCCTAACCGGGGAGCTGTTTTTT	CASSSALTGELFF
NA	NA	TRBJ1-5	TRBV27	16	TGTGCCAGCAGTCCTCGGGTACAGGTGAACAATCAGCCCCAGCATTTT	CASSPRVQVNNQPQHF